This TCR beta chain was found in a study of cytomegalovirus exposure and HLA in healthy donors. Study findings and constraints: Later work found that TCR association rates differed between HLA loci; DRB1 had the most and HLA-C the fewest. A later analysis associated roughly 15,000 TCR beta sequences with HLA alleles at a 0.05 false discovery rate.

Germline CDR1 and CDR2: GTSNPN and SVGIG (reference sequence). This CDR3 has 13 amino acids. Trimming pared 1 base from V and 4 bases from J, leaving 8 bases between. The study ran its PCR with 60 Vbeta and 13 Jbeta primers. The method was immunoSEQ multiplex PCR; TCRdb's version includes in-frame clones alone and lacks a portion of them. The top ten clones hold more than 1.5% of a sample with 95,000 to 150,000 clones, under 70% of them seen once. This clone came up a few times. Its cognate antigen is unknown. Every donor was a healthy person donating bone marrow. The chain couples TRBV30 to TRBJ1-3, with a tentative D call TRBD1 (6 bases). This receptor was identified in a man aged 18 to 35 in good health and CMV-seronegative. The sample comprised PBMCs. For the CDR3, the DNA is TGTGCCTGGAGTGCACAGGGAGGAAACACCATATATTTT. Translation gives CAWSAQGGNTIYF. Using reference TRBV30 and TRBJ1-3 for the parts outside the CDR3, the full variable domain is SQTIHQWPATLVQPVGSPLSLECTVEGTSNPNLYWYRQAAGRGLQLLFYSVGIGQISSEVPQNLSASRPQDRQFILSSKKLLLSDSGFYLCAWSAQGGNTIYFGEGSWLTVV.